What follows describes a single TCR beta chain. This clonotype was counted once. The antigen it recognizes is unknown. Base quality data are lacking; no much larger clone is found one base away. The library was built by means of 5' RACE. Instrument on record: Illumina HiSeq 2500. A second PCR of roughly 7 to 11 cycles was performed with a sample-barcoded 5' primer and a J-beta primer mix. Each TCR beta cDNA molecule received a unique molecular identifier from a template-switch 5' adaptor carrying 12 random nucleotides. Each sample yielded at least 3 million CDR3-containing paired-end reads. First-strand cDNA was synthesized from all RNA with the Mint cDNA synthesis kit, primed by a TRBC-specific oligonucleotide. All cDNA was treated with uracil-DNA glycosylase and then went through a first 18-cycle PCR with the universal primers M1SS and BC2_uni_R. The authors' pipeline ran thus. For normalization, 1 million high-quality reads were randomly selected from each sample, with every read carrying a distinct molecular identifier. Reads with shared molecular identifiers were discarded instead of being binned into consensus sequences. MiTCR, set to a Q25 quality threshold and the strictest error-elimination algorithm, was used for CDR3 identification, clonotype clustering and error correction. A nonparametric unseen species model with Euler transformation was used to estimate a lower bound on total TCR beta diversity. TCRdb passed the public sequencing reads through fastp at Q25 and MiXCR, retaining productive beta sequences. Each entry merges the rows of one CDR3 protein and shows their most common DNA and genes. TCRdb's processing, not the authors' own work, is the source of the V and J calls. Recorded for this sample are around 970,000 distinct CDR3 sequences; just over 50% of them occurred a single time. The top ten constitute about a fifth of the sample.

This record comes from a study of blood T cells in healthy people across ages (dated by TCRdb to the mid-2010s). Notes on the research overall: In model experiments, template switching captured about one uniquely barcoded TCR beta cDNA molecule for every two T cells. The study analyzed two additional independent replicas of 1 million unique cDNA reads from the same blood draw for two donors, one aged 18 to 29 and one aged 80 or older. To avoid experimental bias, donors of different ages were distributed randomly across sequencing lanes. The donors were divided into four age groups: young (average around 16 years), middle-aged (around 37), aged (roughly 66) and long-lived (about 79). The study measured age-related changes in TCR beta repertoire diversity using deep sequencing normalized with unique cDNA molecular identifiers.

The approximately 39 donors, aged roughly 6 to 90 years, were systemically healthy Caucasian individuals from Russia. Around 9.8 milliliters of peripheral blood were collected from each donor into EDTA-treated Vacutainer tubes. Ficoll-Paque density-gradient centrifugation was used to isolate PBMCs, with at least 7 million per sample. Trizol reagent was used to extract total RNA from the PBMCs, yielding at least 5 micrograms per sample. For every donor, an aliquot of PBMCs went through flow cytometry to measure the percentages of naive CD45RAhigh/CD27high T cells. What the work shows at the level of the full study, not this receptor alone: Estimates of total diversity based on one million sequenced T cells were regarded as lower bounds and as underestimates. Bulk unsorted PBMC profiling prevented conclusive comparison of naive and antigen-experienced compartments. Compared with the aged group, the long-lived group had more naive CD4+ T cells, fewer expanded clones and increased TCR diversity, suggesting age selection. Observed TCR beta diversity per million T cells fell roughly linearly with age, and a significant reduction was already apparent by age around 36. There was a strong correlation between observed TCR beta diversity and the percentage of naive T cells measured by flow cytometry. Because donor CMV infection status was unknown, age-related changes in expanded clonotypes were potentially confounded.

V drops 1 base and J drops 9 bases, leaving 19 bases in between. Including the terminal cysteine and phenylalanine, the CDR3 comprises 15 residues. CDR3 DNA is the only sequence kept; it has 45 bases, read in frame from the first base. The CDR1 and CDR2 encoded by the germline V gene (reference sequence) are DFQATT and SNEGSKA. Material: blood. The sequence joins TRBV20-1 to TRBJ2-1, and possibly TRBD2, on 6 matching bases. This TCR derives from a woman aged 60-70 years in good health. The nucleotide sequence is given as TGCAGTGCTAGAGTATCGGCGGGATGGCGTGCTGAGCAGTTCTTC. This sequence encodes CSARVSAGWRAEQFF.